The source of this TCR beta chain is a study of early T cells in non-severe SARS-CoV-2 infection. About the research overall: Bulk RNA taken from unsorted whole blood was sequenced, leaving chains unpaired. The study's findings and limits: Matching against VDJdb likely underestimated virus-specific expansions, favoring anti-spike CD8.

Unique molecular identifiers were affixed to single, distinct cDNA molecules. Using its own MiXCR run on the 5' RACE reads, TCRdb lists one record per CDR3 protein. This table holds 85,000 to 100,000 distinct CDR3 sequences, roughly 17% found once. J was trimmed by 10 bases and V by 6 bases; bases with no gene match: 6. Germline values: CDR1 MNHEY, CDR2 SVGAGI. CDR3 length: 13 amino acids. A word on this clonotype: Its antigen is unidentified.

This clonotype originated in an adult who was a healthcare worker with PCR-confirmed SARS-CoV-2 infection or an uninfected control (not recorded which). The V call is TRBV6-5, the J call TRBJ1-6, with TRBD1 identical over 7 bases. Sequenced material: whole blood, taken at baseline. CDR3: CASSRDRRSPLHF. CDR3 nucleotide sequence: TGTGCCAGCAGCCGGGACAGACGATCACCCCTCCACTTT.